This TCR beta chain was recorded in a study of blood T cell repertoires in COVID-19 (TCRdb year 2020). Some background on the complete study: Samples covering the acute and convalescent phases of COVID-19 were provided by collaborators in the United States, Italy and Spain. The material from the prospective study consisted of cDNA or gDNA derived from T cells, B-cell-depleted T cells, or PBMCs. Subjects who had been exposed to COVID-19, were actively infected with it, or had recovered from it provided the deeply sampled blood TCRbeta repertoires that made up the dataset. The repertoires were released in a freely available public database intended as a resource for research on the immune response to SARS-CoV-2. The samples were drawn from the first 160 participants of the ongoing ImmuneRACE study and from some 1,300 subjects provided by 6 global collaborators. The sample metadata nearly always contained a de-identified subject ID, COVID-19 status, age in years and sex. Where available, HLA class I and class II types were taken from metadata supplied by the sample provider and were not determined by assay-based typing.

TCRbeta CDR3 regions were amplified from genomic DNA by means of the immunoSEQ Assay, a bias-controlled multiplex PCR. The paper's processing steps were these. The number of nucleated cells in each sample was estimated from the amplification of reference gene primers within the assay. To quantify the absolute abundance of each unique TCRbeta CDR3 rearrangement, sequence reads were collapsed and filtered. For each sample, productive Simpson clonality was calculated as the square root of Simpson's diversity index across productive rearrangements. Drawn from immuneACCESS, this table holds only the in-frame rearrangements with V and J called that TCRdb kept. Clones are partly lost; checked studies trace under half to an unresolved V gene and leave the rest unexplained. V, J and clone size reflect that table, while D and trimming were determined from the DNA. This sample gives around 150,000 clones in total; 90% to 95% of them show up just once. About 4.5% of the sample belongs to the ten largest clones.

What the authors observed across the whole study: The quantity of clinical and demographic metadata differed by source and by participant and was supplied without curation.

Each collaborating institution followed its own protocols to collect whole blood in K2EDTA tubes. Collaborator samples were shipped for TCRbeta analysis as frozen whole blood, isolated PBMCs, or DNA extracted from either sample type. With regard to this clone: Its target antigen remains unknown. No base-level quality is on record; no much larger clone is a single base apart.

The germline V gene specifies MGHRA as CDR1 and YSYEKL as CDR2. CDR3 length: 18 amino acids, cysteine to phenylalanine. Only the CDR3 DNA stays, 54 bases, in frame from base 1. Ends trimmed: V by 3 bases, J by 0 bases; bases unmatched to a gene: 13. The sample was peripheral blood. The chain employs TRBV4-1 and TRBJ1-2, and TRBD1 matches 7 of the central bases. The receptor's source is a woman aged 45-60 years with acute or convalescent COVID-19. This receptor has the CDR3 CASSQSAGTVSSNYGYTF. The sequenced DNA: TGCGCCAGCAGCCAGTCAGCCGGGACAGTCAGCTCTAACTATGGCTACACCTTC.